The present T cell receptor (beta chain) was sequenced within a study of control samples from healthy donors and cancer patients. This CDR3 contains 13 residues. Germline values: CDR1 SGHTA, CDR2 FQGNSA. V shed 4 bases, J shed 2 bases, and the junction held 1 base outside the gene matches. The protocol was immunoSEQ multiplex PCR, while the TCRdb copy is restricted to in-frame clones and leaves out a portion. The data show around 96,000 clones, with approximately 95% seen just once and 8% held by the top ten. The receptor comes from a man aged 18 to 29 in good health. The rearrangement links TRBV7-2 to TRBJ1-2, with 7 bases aligning to TRBD1. What was sequenced was blood. CDR3 in amino acids: CASSSGQNYGYTF. For the CDR3, the DNA is TGTGCCAGCAGCTCGGGACAGAACTATGGCTACACCTTC. The variable domain in full, with the rest retrieved from reference TRBV7-2 and TRBJ1-2, is GAGVSQSPSNKVTEKGKDVELRCDPISGHTALYWYRQSLGQGLEFLIYFQGNSAPDKSGLPSDRFSAERTGGSVSTLTIQRTQQEDSAVYLCASSSGQNYGYTFGSGTRLTVV.